What follows are 2 T cell receptor beta chains derived from one specimen sequenced in a study of blood T cells in healthy people across ages (dated by TCRdb to between 2014 and 2016). The library was made by 5' RACE. The sequencing machine was an Illumina HiSeq 2500. A second roughly 7 to 12 cycle PCR used a sample-barcoded 5' primer and a J-beta primer mix. TCRdb reprocessing: public reads trimmed at Q25 with fastp, clones called with MiXCR, in-frame beta chains kept. Duplicate CDR3 protein sequences are folded into a single record with the most common DNA and genes. Counted in this sample were 850,000 to 1,000,000 distinct CDR3 sequences; roughly 51% of them appeared once. The ten top clones hold around 21% of the sample. Sequencing used blood. The receptors derive from a woman aged 55-70 years in good health.

This clonotype was seen a few times. This sequence joins TRBV6-2 or TRBV6-3 and TRBJ2-5, with 7 bases fitting TRBD2. Germline CDR1 reads MNHEY; CDR2 reads SVGEGT. V gave up 5 bases and J gave up 10 bases; unmatched junction bases: 19. CDR3 size: 16 residues. The CDR3 DNA sequence: TGTGCCAGCAGTCCGCTCCCCGGGGGATCAACGGGGGGCCAGTACTTC. It encodes CASSPLPGGSTGGQYF.

This clonotype was detected only a few times. The V call is TRBV6-6, the J call TRBJ2-7, with 7 bases matching TRBD2. J lost 3 bases, V lost 0 bases, and 2 bases had no gene match. The CDR3 spans 14 residues. Germline-derived CDR1 and CDR2 are MNHNY and SVGAGI (reference sequence). CDR3 sequence reads: CASSYSGGDYEQYF. CDR3 nucleotides: TGTGCCAGCAGTTACTCGGGAGGGGACTACGAGCAGTACTTC.